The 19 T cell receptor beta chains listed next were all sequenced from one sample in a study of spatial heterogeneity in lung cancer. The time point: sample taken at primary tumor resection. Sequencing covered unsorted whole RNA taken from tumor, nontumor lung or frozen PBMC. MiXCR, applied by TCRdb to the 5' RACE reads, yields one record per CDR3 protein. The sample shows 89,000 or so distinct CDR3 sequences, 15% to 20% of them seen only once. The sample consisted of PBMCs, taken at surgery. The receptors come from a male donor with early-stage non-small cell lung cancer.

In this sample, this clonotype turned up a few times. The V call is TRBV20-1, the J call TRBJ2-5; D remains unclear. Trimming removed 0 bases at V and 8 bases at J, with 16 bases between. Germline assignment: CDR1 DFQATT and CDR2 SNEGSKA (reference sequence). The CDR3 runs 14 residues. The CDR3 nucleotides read TGCAGTGCTAGAGATTGGCAGGAAGAGATAACCCAGTACTTC. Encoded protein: CSARDWQEEITQYF.

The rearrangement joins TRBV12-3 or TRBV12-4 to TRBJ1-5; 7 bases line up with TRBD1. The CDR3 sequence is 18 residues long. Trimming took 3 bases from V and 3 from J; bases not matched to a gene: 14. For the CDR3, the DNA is TGTGCCAGCAGTTTGGGTGGGACAGCTCTGGACCACAATCAGCCCCAGCATTTT. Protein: CASSLGGTALDHNQPQHF.

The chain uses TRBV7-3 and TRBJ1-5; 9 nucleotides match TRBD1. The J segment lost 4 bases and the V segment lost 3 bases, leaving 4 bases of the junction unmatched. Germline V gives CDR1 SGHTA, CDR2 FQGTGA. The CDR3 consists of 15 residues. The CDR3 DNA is TGTGCCAGCAGCTTGGACGGGACAGGGAATCAGCCCCAGCATTTT. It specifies CASSLDGTGNQPQHF.

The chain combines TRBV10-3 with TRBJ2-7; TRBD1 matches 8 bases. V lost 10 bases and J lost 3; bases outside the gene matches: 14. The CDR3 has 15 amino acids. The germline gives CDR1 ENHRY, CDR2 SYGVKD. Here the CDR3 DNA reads TGTGCCACCCAGGGGGCGGGGTCAGGAGGCTACGAGCAGTACTTC. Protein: CATQGAGSGGYEQYF.

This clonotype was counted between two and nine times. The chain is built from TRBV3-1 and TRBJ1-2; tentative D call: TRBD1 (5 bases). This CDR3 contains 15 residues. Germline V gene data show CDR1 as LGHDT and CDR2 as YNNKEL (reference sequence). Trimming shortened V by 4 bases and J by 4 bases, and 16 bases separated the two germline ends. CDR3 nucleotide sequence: TGTGCCAGCAGCCCGTCATACAGGACCCCCTATGGCTACACCTTC. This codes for CASSPSYRTPYGYTF.

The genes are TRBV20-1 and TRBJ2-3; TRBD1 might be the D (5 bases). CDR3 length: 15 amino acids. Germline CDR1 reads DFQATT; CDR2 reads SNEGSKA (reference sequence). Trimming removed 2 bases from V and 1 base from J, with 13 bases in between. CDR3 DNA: TGCAGTGCTAGATCGACTCGACAGCGCACAGATACGCAGTATTTT. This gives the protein CSARSTRQRTDTQYF.

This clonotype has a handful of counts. Written as DNA, the CDR3 is TGCGCCAGCAGCTTGGCGCCAGGTAGCAATCAGCCCCAGCATTTT. This encodes CASSLAPGSNQPQHF. This sequence joins TRBV5-1 and TRBJ1-5; D ambiguous. CDR1 and CDR2 (germline): SGHRS, YFSETQ. Trimming took 0 bases from V and 0 from J, leaving 7 bases between them. The CDR3 has 15 amino acids.

The DNA for the CDR3 is TGCGCCAGCAGCTTGTGGGAGGGCGGCTCTGGAAACACCATATATTTT. Amino acid sequence: CASSLWEGGSGNTIYF. V is TRBV5-1 and J is TRBJ1-3; D is ambiguous. Germline V gene sequence: CDR1 SGHRS, CDR2 YFSETQ. The CDR3 totals 16 residues. V was clipped by 1 base and J by 0 bases, with 11 bases between them.

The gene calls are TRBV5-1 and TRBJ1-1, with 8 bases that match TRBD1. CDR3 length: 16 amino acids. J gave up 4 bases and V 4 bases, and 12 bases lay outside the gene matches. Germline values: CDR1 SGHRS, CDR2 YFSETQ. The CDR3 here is CASSPGQGAQGTEAFF. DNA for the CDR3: TGCGCCAGCAGCCCGGGGCAGGGGGCGCAAGGCACTGAAGCTTTCTTT.

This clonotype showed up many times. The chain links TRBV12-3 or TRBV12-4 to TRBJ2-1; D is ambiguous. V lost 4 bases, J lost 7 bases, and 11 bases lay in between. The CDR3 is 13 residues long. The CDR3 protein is CASSSPNGNEQFF. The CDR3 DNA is TGTGCCAGCAGTTCTCCCAACGGGAATGAGCAGTTCTTC.

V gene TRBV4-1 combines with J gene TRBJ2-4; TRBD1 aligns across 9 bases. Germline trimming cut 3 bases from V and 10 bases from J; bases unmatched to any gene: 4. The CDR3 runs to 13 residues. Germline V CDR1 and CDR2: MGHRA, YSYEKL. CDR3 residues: CASSQGQGQIQYF. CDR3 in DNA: TGCGCCAGCAGCCAGGGACAGGGCCAAATTCAGTACTTC.

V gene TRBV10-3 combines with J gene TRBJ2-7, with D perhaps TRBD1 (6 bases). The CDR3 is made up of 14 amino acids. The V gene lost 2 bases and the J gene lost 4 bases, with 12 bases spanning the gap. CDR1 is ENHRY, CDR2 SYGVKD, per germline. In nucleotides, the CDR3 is TGTGCCATCAGTGAGCCAGGGGAGTGGTACGAGCAGTACTTC. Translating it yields CAISEPGEWYEQYF.

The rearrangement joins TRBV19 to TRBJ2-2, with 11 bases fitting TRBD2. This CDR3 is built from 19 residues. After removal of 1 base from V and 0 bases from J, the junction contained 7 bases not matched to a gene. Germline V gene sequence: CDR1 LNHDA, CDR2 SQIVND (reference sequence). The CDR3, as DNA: TGTGCCAGTAGTATAGGACTAGCGGGGCAGTCCGCGAACACCGGGGAGCTGTTTTTT. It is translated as CASSIGLAGQSANTGELFF.

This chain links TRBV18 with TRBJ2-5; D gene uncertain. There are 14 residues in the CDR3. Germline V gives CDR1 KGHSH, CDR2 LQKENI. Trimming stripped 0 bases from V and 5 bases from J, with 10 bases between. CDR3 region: CASSPPAGRETQYF. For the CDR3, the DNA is TGTGCCAGCTCACCACCGGCAGGAAGGGAGACCCAGTACTTC.

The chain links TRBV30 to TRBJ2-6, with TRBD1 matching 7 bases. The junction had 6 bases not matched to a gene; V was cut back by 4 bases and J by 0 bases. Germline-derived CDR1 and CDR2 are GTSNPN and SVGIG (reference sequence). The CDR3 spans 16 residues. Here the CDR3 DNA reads TGTGCCTGGATGAGGACAGGCCTCTCTGGGGCCAACGTCCTGACTTTC. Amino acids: CAWMRTGLSGANVLTF.

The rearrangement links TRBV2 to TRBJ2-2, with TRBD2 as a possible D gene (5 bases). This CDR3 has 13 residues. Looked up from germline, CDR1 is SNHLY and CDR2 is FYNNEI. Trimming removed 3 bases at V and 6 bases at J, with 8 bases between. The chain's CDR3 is CASSETISGELFF. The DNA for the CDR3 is TGTGCCAGCAGTGAGACTATCTCCGGGGAGCTGTTTTTT.

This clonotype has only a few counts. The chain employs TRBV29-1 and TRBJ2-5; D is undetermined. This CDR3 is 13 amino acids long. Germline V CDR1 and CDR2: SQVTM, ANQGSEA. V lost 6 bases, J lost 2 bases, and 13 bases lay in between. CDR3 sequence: CSVARTYQETQYF. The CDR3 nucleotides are TGCAGCGTAGCAAGGACCTATCAAGAGACCCAGTACTTC.

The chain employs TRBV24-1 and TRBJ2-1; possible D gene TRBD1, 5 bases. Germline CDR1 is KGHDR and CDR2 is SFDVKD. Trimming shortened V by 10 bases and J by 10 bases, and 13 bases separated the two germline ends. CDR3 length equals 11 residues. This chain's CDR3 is CATSKGQEQFF. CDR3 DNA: TGTGCCACGTCTAAAGGACAAGAGCAGTTCTTC.

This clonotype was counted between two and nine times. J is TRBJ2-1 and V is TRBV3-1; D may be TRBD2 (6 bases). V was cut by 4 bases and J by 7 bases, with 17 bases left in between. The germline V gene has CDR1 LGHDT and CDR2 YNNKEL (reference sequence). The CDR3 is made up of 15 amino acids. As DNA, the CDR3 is TGTGCCAGCAGCCTCCTAGCGCCCCCTGCGAATGAGCAGTTCTTC. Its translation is CASSLLAPPANEQFF.